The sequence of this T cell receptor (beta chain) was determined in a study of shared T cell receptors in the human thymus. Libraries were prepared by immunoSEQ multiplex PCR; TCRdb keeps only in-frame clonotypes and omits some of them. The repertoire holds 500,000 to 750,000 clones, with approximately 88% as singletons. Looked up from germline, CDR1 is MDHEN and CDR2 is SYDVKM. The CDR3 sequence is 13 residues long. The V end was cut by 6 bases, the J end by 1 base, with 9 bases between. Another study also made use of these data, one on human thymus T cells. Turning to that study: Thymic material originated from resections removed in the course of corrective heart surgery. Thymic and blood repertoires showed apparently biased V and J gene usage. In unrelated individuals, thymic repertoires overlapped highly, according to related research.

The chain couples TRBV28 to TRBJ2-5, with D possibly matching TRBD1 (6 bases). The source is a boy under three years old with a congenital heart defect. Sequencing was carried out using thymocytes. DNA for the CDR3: TGTGCCAGCAGCAAGGACAGCCAAGAGACCCAGTACTTC. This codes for CASSKDSQETQYF.